This is a list of T cell receptor beta chains from one sample in a study of blood T cell repertoires in COVID-19. Sequencing was performed with immunoSEQ multiplex PCR; in TCRdb, only in-frame clones are kept and a portion is missing. Counted here are approximately 200,000 clones, 70% to 90% occurring once; the ten biggest clones make up around 2.3%. Sequencing was done on a sample of peripheral blood. All receptors come from a man between 65 and 80 years old with active or convalescent COVID-19. CDR3s include the opening cysteine and the closing phenylalanine or tryptophan. A D gene is named only where the DNA matches it firmly. Clone size is given for some rows only: seen once, a few or many times, or a class if the clone is expanded.

abundance | d_gene | j_gene | v_gene | CDR3aa | CDR3nt
. | . | TRBJ2-3 | TRBV3-1/TRBV3-2 | CASSPRRREHSTDTQYF | TGTGCCAGCAGCCCCAGAAGACGGGAACATAGCACAGATACGCAGTATTTT
. | . | TRBJ1-2 | TRBV15 | CATSRDRGGYGYTF | TGTGCCACCAGCAGAGATCGGGGTGGCTATGGCTACACCTTC
. | . | TRBJ1-1 | TRBV15 | CATSRDIVREVAFF | TGTGCCACCAGCAGAGATATCGTCAGGGAAGTAGCTTTCTTT
once | . | TRBJ2-2 | TRBV3-1/TRBV3-2 | CASSRLSTGELFF | TGTGCCAGCAGCCGCTTGAGCACCGGGGAGCTGTTTTTT
. | . | TRBJ2-5 | TRBV9 | CASSRGRGTQGETQYF | TGTGCCAGCTCCAGGGGGCGGGGGACACAAGGAGAGACCCAGTACTTC
. | . | TRBJ1-2 | TRBV18 | CASSPTGTLYGYTF | TGTGCCAGCTCACCAACCGGGACACTCTATGGCTACACCTTC
few | TRBD1 | TRBJ1-5 | TRBV18 | CASSPSGGAGQPQHF | TGTGCCAGCTCACCATCAGGGGGCGCCGGTCAGCCCCAGCATTTT
once | . | TRBJ2-1 | TRBV6-5 | CASSLTENYNEQFF | TGTGCCAGCAGCCTGACAGAGAACTACAATGAGCAGTTCTTC
. | . | TRBJ2-7 | TRBV11-2 | CASSRQVYEQYF | TGTGCCAGCAGCCGACAGGTCTACGAGCAGTACTTC
. | . | TRBJ1-6 | TRBV24-1 | CATSDGSLRESPLHF | TGTGCCACCAGTGATGGGAGCCTACGGGAGTCACCCCTCCACTTT
. | TRBD2 | TRBJ2-2 | TRBV3-1/TRBV3-2 | CASRGSGTSNGELFF | TGTGCCAGCAGAGGGTCTGGGACTAGCAACGGGGAGCTGTTTTTT
. | TRBD2 | TRBJ2-7 | TRBV27 | CASSLSVSGSSYEQYF | TGTGCCAGCAGTTTATCGGTTAGCGGGAGCTCCTACGAGCAGTACTTC
. | . | TRBJ2-1 | TRBV7-2 | CASSLVLRSYYNEQFF | TGTGCCAGCAGCTTAGTGTTGCGGAGCTACTACAATGAGCAGTTCTTC
. | . | TRBJ2-7 | TRBV5-4 | CASSLQGSYEQYF | TGTGCCAGCAGCTTACAGGGTAGCTACGAGCAGTACTTC
. | . | TRBJ2-1 | TRBV9 | CASSIASQGKEQFF | TGTGCCAGCAGCATTGCCTCTCAGGGTAAAGAGCAGTTCTTC
. | . | TRBJ2-3 | TRBV2 | CASSADDTDTQYF | TGTGCCAGCAGTGCAGATGACACAGATACGCAGTATTTT
. | TRBD1 | TRBJ1-4 | TRBV7-2 | CASSPGQGIYEKLFF | TGTGCCAGCAGCCCAGGACAGGGTATCTATGAAAAACTGTTTTTT
. | TRBD1 | TRBJ1-6 | TRBV5-1 | CASSSWPDRGNSPLHF | TGCGCCAGCAGCTCTTGGCCGGACAGGGGCAATTCACCCCTCCACTTT
. | . | TRBJ2-1 | TRBV18 | CASSPPNGLNEQFF | TGTGCCAGCTCACCACCGAATGGCCTCAATGAGCAGTTCTTC
. | . | TRBJ2-2 | TRBV7-2 | CASSLGGNTGELFF | TGTGCCAGCAGCTTAGGGGGCAACACCGGGGAGCTGTTTTTT
. | . | TRBJ2-2 | TRBV11-2 | CASSLYSTGELFF | TGTGCCAGCAGCTTATACAGCACCGGGGAGCTGTTTTTT
. | TRBD2 | TRBJ2-2 | TRBV19 | CASSPRGDYLLRELFF | TGTGCCAGTAGTCCCCGCGGGGACTATCTCCTCCGGGAGCTGTTTTTT
. | TRBD1 | TRBJ1-5 | TRBV28 | CASCKSGQGSNQPQHF | TGTGCCAGCTGTAAATCGGGACAGGGGAGCAATCAGCCCCAGCATTTT
. | . | TRBJ1-1 | TRBV20-1 | CSASVSQGKVEAFF | TGCAGTGCTAGTGTGAGTCAGGGCAAGGTTGAAGCTTTCTTT
. | . | TRBJ1-3 | TRBV24-1 | CATSDPGLTGNTIYF | TGTGCCACCAGTGACCCAGGGTTAACTGGAAACACCATATATTTT
. | . | TRBJ2-1 | TRBV6-1 | CASSYRVEQFF | TGTGCCAGCAGTTACCGGGTAGAGCAGTTCTTC
. | . | TRBJ2-3 | TRBV21-1 | CASSYGTSGRTLRDTQYF | TGTGCCAGCAGCTATGGGACTAGCGGGAGAACTCTACGAGATACGCAGTATTTT
. | . | TRBJ2-1 | TRBV5-1 | CASSLESYNEQFF | TGCGCCAGCAGCTTGGAGAGTTACAATGAGCAGTTCTTC
. | TRBD2 | TRBJ2-5 | TRBV5-1 | CASSPRTSGSGGTQYF | TGCGCCAGCAGCCCCCGGACTAGCGGGAGTGGAGGGACCCAGTACTTC
. | TRBD2 | TRBJ2-7 | TRBV11-2 | CASSLAGTSGYEQYF | TGTGCCAGCAGCTTAGCTGGGACTAGCGGATACGAGCAGTACTTC